A selection of T cell receptor beta chains follows, all from one sample in a study of shared clonotypes between healthy human individuals. Measured with immunoSEQ multiplex PCR; TCRdb has only the in-frame clones, and not every one. Of 500,000 to 700,000 clones in the sample, 85% to 95% are singletons; the top ten hold 0.095% to 0.14%. Sequencing was performed on naive CD8+ T cells sorted from blood. These receptors were taken from a woman in her 30s in good health. The CDR3 runs from the conserved cysteine through the conserved F or W. Each record gives: clone size, V gene, D gene, J gene, CDR3 protein, CDR3 DNA. The D gene is left open where the match is weak. Not every row has a clone size; where given, it reads once, few, many or a size class.

clone size: few
V gene: TRBV19
D gene: -
J gene: TRBJ1-5
CDR3 protein: CASSINVEQPQHF
CDR3 DNA: TGTGCCAGTAGTATAAACGTGGAGCAGCCCCAGCATTTT

clone size: -
V gene: TRBV11-2
D gene: -
J gene: TRBJ2-7
CDR3 protein: CASSPVRVYYEQYF
CDR3 DNA: TGTGCCAGCAGCCCGGTCAGGGTTTACTACGAGCAGTACTTC

clone size: -
V gene: TRBV4-1
D gene: -
J gene: TRBJ2-7
CDR3 protein: CASSQDRRGPYEQYF
CDR3 DNA: TGCGCCAGCAGCCAAGATCGTCGGGGGCCCTACGAGCAGTACTTC

clone size: -
V gene: TRBV27
D gene: TRBD1
J gene: TRBJ2-1
CDR3 protein: CASSSRQGAYNEQFF
CDR3 DNA: TGTGCCAGCAGTTCAAGACAGGGGGCTTACAATGAGCAGTTCTTC

clone size: once
V gene: TRBV28
D gene: -
J gene: TRBJ2-7
CDR3 protein: CASAFRMYEQYF
CDR3 DNA: TGTGCCAGTGCGTTCAGGATGTACGAGCAGTACTTC

clone size: -
V gene: TRBV5-8
D gene: -
J gene: TRBJ1-5
CDR3 protein: CASSLTTYQPQHF
CDR3 DNA: TGTGCCAGCAGCTTGACTACCTATCAGCCCCAGCATTTT

clone size: -
V gene: TRBV5-4
D gene: TRBD2
J gene: TRBJ2-1
CDR3 protein: CASSPGTSGIEEQFF
CDR3 DNA: TGTGCCAGCAGCCCAGGGACTAGCGGGATTGAGGAGCAGTTCTTC

clone size: -
V gene: TRBV27
D gene: -
J gene: TRBJ2-2
CDR3 protein: CASSFRSTGELFF
CDR3 DNA: TGTGCCAGCAGTTTTAGGAGCACCGGGGAGCTGTTTTTT

clone size: -
V gene: TRBV28
D gene: -
J gene: TRBJ1-1
CDR3 protein: CASSPGPDAFF
CDR3 DNA: TGTGCCAGCAGCCCTGGCCCAGACGCTTTCTTT

clone size: -
V gene: TRBV9
D gene: -
J gene: TRBJ1-1
CDR3 protein: CASSGPLTENTEAFF
CDR3 DNA: TGTGCCAGCAGCGGGCCCCTTACAGAGAACACTGAAGCTTTCTTT

clone size: -
V gene: TRBV6-5
D gene: -
J gene: TRBJ2-7
CDR3 protein: CASSPTSIHEQYF
CDR3 DNA: TGTGCCAGCAGCCCTACTAGTATCCACGAGCAGTACTTC

clone size: -
V gene: TRBV5-6
D gene: -
J gene: TRBJ2-2
CDR3 protein: CASSPQTGTGELFF
CDR3 DNA: TGTGCCAGCAGCCCCCAAACAGGGACCGGGGAGCTGTTTTTT

clone size: once
V gene: TRBV5-4
D gene: TRBD1
J gene: TRBJ2-5
CDR3 protein: CASSFLRTGEETQYF
CDR3 DNA: TGTGCCAGCAGCTTCCTCCGGACAGGAGAAGAGACCCAGTACTTC

clone size: -
V gene: TRBV4-1
D gene: TRBD2
J gene: TRBJ2-1
CDR3 protein: CASSQGTSDYNEQFF
CDR3 DNA: TGCGCCAGCAGCCAAGGGACTAGCGACTACAATGAGCAGTTCTTC

clone size: -
V gene: TRBV5-1
D gene: -
J gene: TRBJ2-7
CDR3 protein: CASREGILLTSRAYEQYF
CDR3 DNA: TGCGCCAGCAGAGAGGGAATCCTGCTCACTAGCCGCGCATACGAGCAGTACTTC

clone size: few
V gene: TRBV30
D gene: -
J gene: TRBJ1-4
CDR3 protein: CAWSVGDGLFF
CDR3 DNA: TGTGCCTGGAGTGTAGGGGATGGACTGTTTTTT

clone size: -
V gene: TRBV27
D gene: TRBD1
J gene: TRBJ2-2
CDR3 protein: CASSLLTGTGTGELFF
CDR3 DNA: TGTGCCAGCAGTTTGTTGACAGGGACGGGCACCGGGGAGCTGTTTTTT

clone size: -
V gene: TRBV5-4
D gene: -
J gene: TRBJ1-1
CDR3 protein: CASSTPGGTEAFF
CDR3 DNA: TGTGCCAGCAGCACTCCAGGAGGCACTGAAGCTTTCTTT